One sample yielded the 20 T cell receptor beta chains listed below, sequenced in a study of cytomegalovirus exposure and HLA in healthy donors. PCR used 60 Vbeta primers and 13 Jbeta primers. Method: immunoSEQ multiplex PCR; TCRdb's copy keeps in-frame clones and lacks some. This sample carries some 150,000 clones, roughly 85% of them seen once, and the ten largest clones take under 0.95%. The sequencing sample was made of PBMCs. Receptors were obtained from a woman aged 25 to 39 in good health and CMV-seronegative.

V and J are TRBV5-1 and TRBJ1-3; D not certain. CDR1 is SGHRS, CDR2 YFSETQ, per germline. The CDR3 sequence is 15 residues long. Trimming pared 0 bases from V and 3 bases from J, leaving 10 bases between. Written as DNA, the CDR3 is TGCGCCAGCAGCTTGGATCAGATTGTTGGAAACACCATATATTTT. Residues: CASSLDQIVGNTIYF.

This clone is a singleton in its sample. This chain connects TRBV4-1 to TRBJ1-2; a weak D match, TRBD1 (6 bases). The germline gives CDR1 MGHRA, CDR2 YSYEKL. The CDR3 has 15 residues. V was trimmed by 0 bases and J by 6 bases, leaving 14 bases between them. The CDR3: CASSQDVTGWDGYTF. The CDR3 coding sequence is TGCGCCAGCAGCCAAGATGTTACAGGGTGGGATGGCTACACCTTC.

V and J are TRBV7-9 and TRBJ1-6, with unresolved D. The germline V gene encodes CDR1 SEHNR and CDR2 FQNEAQ (reference sequence). The V gene lost 1 base and the J gene lost 7 bases, with 8 bases spanning the gap. This CDR3 is built from 14 residues. The CDR3 region is CASSLDPENSPLHF. As DNA, the CDR3 is TGTGCCAGCAGCTTAGACCCGGAGAATTCACCCCTCCACTTT.

The gene calls are TRBV7-8 and TRBJ2-7, with 9 bases matching TRBD1. This CDR3 contains 18 residues. The germline CDR1 and CDR2 sequences are SGHVS and FQNEAQ. The J segment lost 6 bases and the V segment lost 5 bases, leaving 20 bases of the junction unmatched. CDR3: CASSGGWVSTGGTVEQYF. DNA for the CDR3: TGTGCCAGCAGCGGAGGGTGGGTCTCGACAGGGGGTACTGTCGAGCAGTACTTC.

CDR3 in DNA: TGTGCCAGCAGCTTAGAAGCGGTCGGGGAAGGGTATGGCTACACCTTC. It encodes CASSLEAVGEGYGYTF. This sequence joins TRBV7-9 and TRBJ1-2, with unresolved D. This CDR3 is built from 16 residues. V lost 1 base, J lost 5 bases, and 17 bases lay in between. The germline V gene has CDR1 SEHNR and CDR2 FQNEAQ (reference sequence).

This clone was seen only once. The rearrangement joins TRBV6-6 to TRBJ2-5; 7 bases map to TRBD1. V lost 6 bases to trimming and J lost 5 bases; unmatched junction nucleotides: 6. The germline CDR1 and CDR2 sequences are MNHNY and SVGAGI (reference sequence). This CDR3 is 13 amino acids long. The CDR3 sequence: CASSPDRVETQYF. For the CDR3, the DNA is TGTGCCAGCAGCCCTGACAGGGTGGAGACCCAGTACTTC.

CDR3 in amino acids: CASSLAAGDEKLFF. In DNA, the CDR3 is TGCGCCAGCAGCTTGGCCGCAGGGGATGAAAAACTGTTTTTT. The V and J genes are TRBV5-1 and TRBJ1-4, with D perhaps TRBD1 (6 bases). V was pared by 0 bases and J by 6 bases, with 9 bases between. The CDR3 length is 14 residues. Germline CDR1 reads SGHRS; CDR2 reads YFSETQ.

The chain links TRBV5-1 to TRBJ1-2, with TRBD1 matching 9 bases. J was trimmed by 8 bases and V by 4 bases; bases with no gene match: 9. This CDR3 comprises 14 residues. Germline assignment: CDR1 SGHRS and CDR2 YFSETQ. The CDR3 nucleotides read TGCGCCAGCAGCGGACGGACAGGGGATGAGGGCTACACCTTC. Its translation is CASSGRTGDEGYTF.

The gene calls are TRBV9 and TRBJ1-2; D remains unclear. This CDR3 region has 10 residues. Germline-derived CDR1 and CDR2 are SGDLS and YYNGEE. V was trimmed by 4 bases and J by 10 bases, leaving 8 bases between them. This chain's CDR3 is CASSRGDYTF. CDR3 in DNA: TGTGCCAGCAGCCGCGGGGACTACACCTTC.

The table lists this clone with a count of one. This chain uses TRBV7-2 with TRBJ2-2, with unresolved D. Germline lookup yields CDR1 SGHTA and CDR2 FQGNSA. Trimming cost V 3 bases and J 4 bases, with 12 bases left between them. This CDR3 is 15 amino acids long. Here the CDR3 DNA reads TGTGCCAGCAGCTTCGGTCAGACTTTCACCGGGGAGCTGTTTTTT. Its protein is CASSFGQTFTGELFF.

The DNA of the CDR3 is TGTGCCAGCAGTCTCGGGGACACCCGCAGGAAAGCTTTCTTT. It yields the protein CASSLGDTRRKAFF. V is TRBV6-6 and J is TRBJ1-1; possible D gene TRBD1, 6 bases. The germline CDR1 and CDR2 sequences are MNHNY and SVGAGI (reference sequence). The CDR3 totals 14 residues. Deletions cut 5 bases from V and 9 bases from J, with 19 bases between.

The J gene is TRBJ2-1, the V gene TRBV9, with 7 bases aligning to TRBD2. In germline, CDR1 is SGDLS, CDR2 YYNGEE. V trimming: 0 bases; J trimming: 9 bases; junction bases outside the gene matches: 12. CDR3 length: 16 amino acids. CDR3 bases: TGTGCCAGCAGCGTAGGGGATCGCGGGGGTAGTACTGAGCAGTTCTTC. Translation gives CASSVGDRGGSTEQFF.

The chain employs TRBV6-1 and TRBJ1-4; D is undetermined. V was cut by 6 bases and J by 4 bases, with 12 bases left in between. The CDR3 contains 14 residues. Germline V gene lookup returns CDR1 MNHNS and CDR2 SASEGT. This CDR3 is CASRGTALNEKLFF. DNA for the CDR3: TGTGCCAGCAGGGGTACAGCCCTTAATGAAAAACTGTTTTTT.

The chain carries TRBV6-1 and TRBJ1-1; 8 bases line up with TRBD1. The CDR3 has 14 residues. The V gene's germline CDR1 is MNHNS and CDR2 SASEGT. V gave up 4 bases and J gave up 5 bases; unmatched junction bases: 6. Here the CDR3 DNA reads TGTGCCAGCAGTGCTGGACAGGGAGGAACTGAAGCTTTCTTT. Amino acids: CASSAGQGGTEAFF.

The chain has TRBV19 and TRBJ1-1; D is uncertain. The CDR3 is 13 amino acids. Germline assignment: CDR1 LNHDA and CDR2 SQIVND (reference sequence). V was trimmed by 0 bases and J by 3 bases, leaving 5 bases between them. CDR3 amino acids: CASSIERYTEAFF. The CDR3, as DNA: TGTGCCAGTAGTATAGAGAGGTACACTGAAGCTTTCTTT.

Concerning this clone: This specimen includes other DNA sequences encoding the same CDR3. DNA for the CDR3: TGCGCCAGCACATCAAATCCAGGGGAGAACACTGAAGCTTTCTTT. It specifies CASTSNPGENTEAFF. The chain joins TRBV5-1 to TRBJ1-1, with D perhaps matching TRBD1 (6 bases). The length of the CDR3 is 15 residues. V was clipped by 6 bases and J by 1 base, with 16 bases between them. The germline CDR1 and CDR2 sequences are SGHRS and YFSETQ.

The chain couples TRBV2 to TRBJ2-3; D gene ambiguous. The CDR3 totals 12 residues. In germline, CDR1 is SNHLY, CDR2 FYNNEI. Trimming shortened V by 7 bases and J by 3 bases, and 8 bases separated the two germline ends. The CDR3 nucleotides are TGTGCCAGCAAGGCGGTTACAGATACGCAGTATTTT. This gives the protein CASKAVTDTQYF.

The chain combines TRBV30 with TRBJ1-1; tentative D call: TRBD1 (5 bases). V gave up 0 bases and J gave up 1 base, with 18 bases separating them. The germline V gene encodes CDR1 GTSNPN and CDR2 SVGIG (reference sequence). The CDR3 runs 17 residues. The CDR3 DNA reads as TGTGCCTGGAGTGTACGCAGGGTGGGTATTGGGAACACTGAAGCTTTCTTT. It yields the protein CAWSVRRVGIGNTEAFF. Complete variable domain (other parts from reference TRBV30 and TRBJ1-1): SQTIHQWPATLVQPVGSPLSLECTVEGTSNPNLYWYRQAAGRGLQLLFYSVGIGQISSEVPQNLSASRPQDRQFILSSKKLLLSDSGFYLCAWSVRRVGIGNTEAFFGQGTRLTVV.

The chain recombines TRBV10-3 with TRBJ2-7; 8 bases fit TRBD2. Germline loops: CDR1 ENHRY, CDR2 SYGVKD. V lost 8 bases and J lost 2; bases outside the gene matches: 8. The CDR3 covers 14 residues. CDR3 DNA sequence: TGTGCCATCCGGGGGGGGACATCGACCTACGAGCAGTACTTC. It encodes CAIRGGTSTYEQYF.

This clone has a single count. This chain uses TRBV5-1 with TRBJ1-2; 9 bases fit TRBD1. In germline, CDR1 is SGHRS, CDR2 YFSETQ. The CDR3 contains 14 residues. Trimming at V came to 0 bases and at J to 8 bases, leaving 5 bases not matched to a gene. Here the CDR3 reads CASSLAGQGGGYTF. CDR3 bases: TGCGCCAGCAGCTTGGCGGGACAGGGCGGGGGCTACACCTTC.